These 24 T cell receptor beta chains originate from one sample sequenced in a study of cytomegalovirus exposure and HLA in healthy donors. Vbeta (60) and Jbeta (13) primers were used in the PCR. Only in-frame clones appear in the TCRdb table, and some are missing; sequencing was by immunoSEQ multiplex PCR. Among about 110,000 clones, 82% were seen once, and the ten largest hold roughly 1.5%. The specimen was PBMCs. The receptors were sampled from a man between 45 and 60 years old in good health and CMV-seronegative.

Turning to this clone: A junction end diverges from the germline sequence, so it may reflect a read error. The gene calls are TRBV7-9 and TRBJ2-7; perhaps TRBD1 as D (6 bases). This CDR3 is built from 12 residues. Germline V CDR1 and CDR2: SEHNR, FQNEAQ (reference sequence). The CDR3 spells CSSSRTVYEQYF. As DNA, the CDR3 is TGTTCCAGCAGCCGGACAGTCTACGAGCAGTACTTC.

The gene calls are TRBV11-3 and TRBJ2-1; 9 bases are a match to TRBD2. The CDR3 loop spans 15 amino acids. Germline values: CDR1 SGHNT, CDR2 YENEEA. J was trimmed by 8 bases and V by 5 bases; bases with no gene match: 10. The CDR3 region has the DNA TGTGCCAGCAGCCCTGCCAAGCGGGGGGACCATGAGCAGTTCTTC. This sequence encodes CASSPAKRGDHEQFF. Looking up the rest from reference TRBV11-3 and TRBJ2-1 gives the full variable domain: EAGVVQSPRYKIIEKKQPVAFWCNPISGHNTLYWYLQNLGQGPELLIRYENEEAVDDSQLPKDRFSAERLKGVDSTLKIQPAELGDSAVYLCASSPAKRGDHEQFFGPGTRLTVL.

V usage is TRBV5-6 and J usage is TRBJ1-5; 8 positions agree with TRBD1. The CDR3 is made up of 15 amino acids. Germline lookup yields CDR1 SGHDT and CDR2 YYEEEE. J lost 3 bases, V lost 4 bases, and 6 bases had no gene match. CDR3 amino acids: CASSLQGAYNQPQHF. The DNA for the CDR3 is TGTGCCAGCAGCCTCCAGGGGGCTTACAATCAGCCCCAGCATTTT.

The CDR3 DNA reads as TGTGCCAGCAGTGGTACTTCCCAAGAGACCCAGTACTTC. Amino acids: CASSGTSQETQYF. The V gene is TRBV2, the J gene TRBJ2-5; D is ambiguous. This CDR3 is 13 amino acids long. The germline V and J ends were trimmed by 4 bases and 1 base, with 7 bases remaining between them. In germline, CDR1 is SNHLY, CDR2 FYNNEI.

The rearrangement joins TRBV21-1 to TRBJ2-3; TRBD2 reflects the table's D call only, with no check against the DNA. TRBV21-1 is tagged as a pseudogene. The CDR3 has 16 amino acids. The CDR3 DNA follows: TGTGCCAGCCCCAAACCCCAGCGGGGGCGCACAGATACGCAGTATTTT. Translating it yields CASPKPQRGRTDTQYF.

V and J are TRBV6-1 and TRBJ2-5; no firm D call. The CDR3 totals 13 residues. V lost 1 base to trimming and J lost 5 bases, with 8 bases between them. The germline gives CDR1 MNHNS, CDR2 SASEGT. The CDR3 coding sequence is TGTGCCAGCAGTGAAGTTCCCCGGGAGACCCAGTACTTC. Amino acid sequence: CASSEVPRETQYF.

The chain has TRBV10-2 and TRBJ1-1, with TRBD1 as a possible D gene (5 bases). The CDR3 runs 17 residues. CDR1 and CDR2 (germline): WSHSY, SAAADI. V was shortened by 0 bases and J by 10 bases, with 24 bases between the two germline ends. The CDR3 loop reads CASSESGGSAGRVVAFF. DNA for the CDR3: TGCGCCAGCAGTGAGTCTGGGGGGAGCGCGGGCCGTGTAGTAGCTTTCTTT.

This chain connects TRBV7-8 to TRBJ2-7; no clear D gene. Trimming cost V 0 bases and J 3 bases, with 9 bases left between them. The CDR3 covers 14 residues. Germline assignment: CDR1 SGHVS and CDR2 FQNEAQ. CDR3 protein: CASSLARQNYEQYV. The CDR3, as DNA: TGTGCCAGCAGCTTAGCGCGGCAGAACTACGAGCAGTACGTC.

The chain combines TRBV19 with TRBJ1-5; TRBD1 agrees at 11 bases. The germline gives CDR1 LNHDA, CDR2 SQIVND (reference sequence). V lost 4 bases, J lost 6 bases, and 8 bases stayed unmatched. The CDR3 length is 16 residues. CDR3 sequence reads: CASSTWTGGMGQPQHF. The CDR3 region has the DNA TGTGCCAGTAGTACCTGGACAGGGGGCATGGGTCAGCCCCAGCATTTT.

This clone occurred a few times. The chain combines TRBV4-2 with TRBJ2-7; D ambiguous. This CDR3 is 13 amino acids long. With 2 bases removed from V and 3 bases from J, the gap between germline ends came to 8 bases. Germline CDR1 is LGHNA and CDR2 is YNFKEQ. For the CDR3, the DNA is TGTGCCAGCAGCCAACAGTACCTCTACGAGCAGTACTTC. The encoded protein is CASSQQYLYEQYF.

The count of this clone is one. The rearrangement joins TRBV19 to TRBJ1-1; D perhaps matches TRBD1 (5 bases). The V and J ends lost 3 bases and 4 bases respectively, with 12 bases between them. The CDR3 covers 14 residues. Germline V CDR1 and CDR2: LNHDA, SQIVND (reference sequence). DNA of the CDR3: TGTGCCAGTAGTATCAAAGGGGAAGGCACTGAAGCTTTCTTT. Its protein is CASSIKGEGTEAFF.

This clone was seen a handful of times. This chain joins TRBV6-1 and TRBJ2-7; 11 bases fit TRBD1. V lost 6 bases and J lost 5; bases outside the gene matches: 9. This CDR3 spans 15 amino acids. Per the germline V gene, CDR1 is MNHNS and CDR2 is SASEGT. In DNA, the CDR3 is TGTGCCAGCAGGCAGCCGGGACAGGGGGTCCACGAGCAGTACGTC. This codes for CASRQPGQGVHEQYV.

CDR3 protein: CASSLVKGRNYGYTF. In DNA form, the CDR3 reads TGTGCCAGCAGCTTAGTGAAGGGGAGGAACTATGGCTACACCTTC. This chain joins TRBV7-2 and TRBJ1-2, with D possibly matching TRBD1 (5 bases). This CDR3 has 15 residues. Trimming took 1 base from V and 2 from J, leaving 11 bases between them. From germline, CDR1 is SGHTA and CDR2 FQGNSA.

The V call is TRBV5-6, the J call TRBJ2-7; weak D call: TRBD1 (6 bases). CDR1 and CDR2 (germline): SGHDT, YYEEEE. The CDR3 has 12 amino acids. Trimming took 2 bases from V and 5 from J, leaving 8 bases between them. DNA of the CDR3: TGTGCCAGCAGCTTCAGGGGAAACGAGCAGTACTTC. This gives the protein CASSFRGNEQYF.

This chain connects TRBV7-9 to TRBJ2-5, with a weak D call TRBD2 (5 bases). This CDR3 has 15 residues. The V and J ends lost 0 bases and 3 bases respectively, with 11 bases between them. Germline loops: CDR1 SEHNR, CDR2 FQNEAQ (reference sequence). The CDR3 loop reads CASSLAPGGEETQYF. CDR3 coding DNA: TGTGCCAGCAGCTTAGCCCCTGGAGGTGAAGAGACCCAGTACTTC.

The chain recombines TRBV5-4 with TRBJ1-1; D is uncertain. Trimming pared 4 bases from V and 10 bases from J, leaving 17 bases between. Germline V gene data show CDR1 as SGHNT and CDR2 as YYREEE (reference sequence). The CDR3 runs 13 residues. CDR3 region: CASSVQSREVAFF. The CDR3 DNA follows: TGTGCCAGCAGCGTTCAATCGAGGGAGGTAGCTTTCTTT.

This chain uses TRBV5-1 with TRBJ2-3; weak D call: TRBD1 (6 bases). The CDR3 is 14 amino acids. V lost 4 bases, J lost 3 bases, and 12 bases lay in between. Germline V gives CDR1 SGHRS, CDR2 YFSETQ. The CDR3 region is CASSRQGITDTQYF. The CDR3 DNA sequence: TGCGCCAGCAGCAGGCAGGGGATTACAGATACGCAGTATTTT.

This clone has only one observation. The rearrangement joins TRBV15 to TRBJ1-6; no firm D call. Trimming took 0 bases from V and 8 from J, leaving 14 bases between them. This CDR3 has 16 residues. The germline V gene has CDR1 LNHNV and CDR2 YYDKDF (reference sequence). The CDR3 reads CATSRDQRERDSPLHF. The DNA for the CDR3 is TGTGCCACCAGCAGAGATCAGAGGGAACGGGATTCACCCCTCCACTTT.

The chain links TRBV5-1 to TRBJ1-3, with D uncertain. The CDR3 spans 16 residues. CDR1 is SGHRS, CDR2 YFSETQ, per germline. Between the trimmed V and J ends, which lost 3 bases and 0 bases, there was a span of 13 bases. This CDR3 reads CASSSTPSSSGNTIYF. CDR3 nucleotides: TGCGCCAGCAGCTCGACTCCATCCAGCTCTGGAAACACCATATATTTT.

This chain connects TRBV11-2 to TRBJ1-5; D uncertain. CDR1 and CDR2 (germline): SGHAT, FQNNGV. The length of the CDR3 is 13 residues. Between the trimmed V and J ends, which lost 6 bases and 7 bases, there was a span of 13 bases. The CDR3 region has the DNA TGTGCCAGCAGGCGGGGTCCCGGACAGCCCCAGCATTTT. Its protein is CASRRGPGQPQHF.

This clone has just a few counts. The rearrangement joins TRBV6-5 to TRBJ2-7; D is undetermined. The V gene lost 2 bases and the J gene lost 4 bases, with 12 bases spanning the gap. The germline gives CDR1 MNHEY, CDR2 SVGAGI. The CDR3 covers 14 residues. The CDR3 nucleotides are TGTGCCAGCAGTTACCCGGTCGCTCCGTACGAGCAGTACTTC. Protein product: CASSYPVAPYEQYF.

The chain is built from TRBV5-8 and TRBJ1-5; no reliable D call. The CDR3 contains 16 residues. CDR1 is SGHTS and CDR2 is YDEGEE in the germline V gene. Trimming shortened V by 2 bases and J by 1 base, and 13 bases separated the two germline ends. The DNA for the CDR3 is TGTGCCAGCAGCTTTACTCTTCCGGTGAGCAATCAGCCCCAGCATTTT. Translated: CASSFTLPVSNQPQHF.

This clone was seen a few times. V usage is TRBV7-6 and J usage is TRBJ1-3, with D possibly being TRBD1 (6 bases). Germline CDR1 reads SGHVS; CDR2 reads FNYEAQ. The CDR3 sequence is 15 residues long. Trimming pared 1 base from V and 4 bases from J, leaving 11 bases between. CDR3 DNA sequence: TGTGCCAGCAGCTTAGTACAGGGCCCGGGAAACACCATATATTTT. It translates to CASSLVQGPGNTIYF.

V and J are TRBV6-1 and TRBJ1-4; TRBD1 matches 9 bases. Germline values: CDR1 MNHNS, CDR2 SASEGT. The J segment lost 0 bases and the V segment lost 6 bases, leaving 2 bases of the junction unmatched. The CDR3 is 15 residues long. The CDR3 here is CASRDRGATNEKLFF. The CDR3 DNA follows: TGTGCCAGCAGGGACAGGGGTGCAACTAATGAAAAACTGTTTTTT.